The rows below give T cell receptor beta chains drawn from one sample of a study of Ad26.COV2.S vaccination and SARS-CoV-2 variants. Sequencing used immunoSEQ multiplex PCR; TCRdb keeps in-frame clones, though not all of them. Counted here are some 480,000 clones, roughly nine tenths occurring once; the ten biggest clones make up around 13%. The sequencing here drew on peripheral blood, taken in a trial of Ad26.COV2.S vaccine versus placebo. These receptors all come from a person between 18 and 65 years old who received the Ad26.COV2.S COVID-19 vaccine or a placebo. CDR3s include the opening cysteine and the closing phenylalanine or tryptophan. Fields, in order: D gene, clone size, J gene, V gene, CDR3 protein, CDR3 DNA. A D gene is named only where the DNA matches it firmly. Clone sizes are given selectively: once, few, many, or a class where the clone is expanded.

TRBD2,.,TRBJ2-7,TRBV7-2,CASSLVAGVAYEQYF,TGTGCCAGCAGCTTAGTGGCGGGAGTAGCCTACGAGCAGTACTTC
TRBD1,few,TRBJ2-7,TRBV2,CASSWTGPYEQYF,TGTGCCAGCAGTTGGACAGGTCCTTACGAGCAGTACTTC
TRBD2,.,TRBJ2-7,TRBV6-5,CASRSTSGRSEQYF,TGTGCCAGCAGGTCCACTAGCGGGAGGTCCGAGCAGTACTTC
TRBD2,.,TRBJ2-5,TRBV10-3,CAISESTSPQETQYF,TGTGCCATCAGTGAATCGACTAGCCCTCAAGAGACCCAGTACTTC
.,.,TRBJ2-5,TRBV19,CASRVRARETQYF,TGTGCCAGTAGGGTGCGGGCCCGGGAGACCCAGTACTTC
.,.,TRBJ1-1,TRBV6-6,CASSYGPNTEAFF,TGTGCCAGCAGTTATGGACCTAACACTGAAGCTTTCTTT
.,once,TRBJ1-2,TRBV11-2,CASSFTSGGRIGYTF,TGTGCCAGCAGTTTTACGTCGGGGGGCCGGATTGGCTACACCTTC
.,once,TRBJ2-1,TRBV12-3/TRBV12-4,CASSPSRGVFF,TGTGCCAGCAGTCCCAGTCGCGGGGTGTTCTTC
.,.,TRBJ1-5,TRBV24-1,CATSEGGNQPQHF,TGTGCCACCAGTGAGGGGGGGAATCAGCCCCAGCATTTT
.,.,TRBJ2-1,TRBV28,CASRETSSSYNEQFF,TGTGCCAGCAGAGAGACTAGTAGCTCCTACAATGAGCAGTTCTTC
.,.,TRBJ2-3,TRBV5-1,CASSDGGGDTDTQYF,TGCGCCAGCAGCGACGGAGGGGGGGACACAGATACGCAGTATTTT
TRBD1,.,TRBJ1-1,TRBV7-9,CASSSGDRGSTEAFF,TGTGCCAGCAGCTCCGGGGACAGGGGCAGCACTGAAGCTTTCTTT
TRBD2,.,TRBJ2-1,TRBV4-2,CASSTSGSYEQFF,TGTGCCAGCAGCACTAGCGGGAGTTATGAGCAGTTCTTC
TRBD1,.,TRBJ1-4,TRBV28,CASTVMGTGEKLFF,TGTGCCAGCACCGTCATGGGGACAGGTGAAAAACTGTTTTTT
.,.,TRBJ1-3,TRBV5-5,CASSSQLPGNTIYF,TGTGCCAGCAGCAGCCAGTTGCCTGGAAACACCATATATTTT
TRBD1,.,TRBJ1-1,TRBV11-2,CASSLSRGGTEAFF,TGTGCCAGCAGCTTATCCAGGGGGGGGACTGAAGCTTTCTTT
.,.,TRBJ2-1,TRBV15,CATSRGQRGNNEQFF,TGTGCCACCAGCAGAGGACAGAGGGGGAACAATGAGCAGTTCTTC
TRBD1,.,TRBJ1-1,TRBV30,CAWIHLNRGTEAFF,TGTGCCTGGATCCACCTGAACAGGGGCACTGAAGCTTTCTTT
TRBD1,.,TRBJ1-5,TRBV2,CASTGGGTVHQPQHF,TGTGCCAGCACCGGGGGGGGGACAGTTCATCAGCCCCAGCATTTT
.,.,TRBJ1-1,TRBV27,CASSSRFGEAFF,TGTGCCAGCAGTTCCAGGTTCGGTGAAGCTTTCTTT
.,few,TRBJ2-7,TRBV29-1,CSVRPGPEDYEQYF,TGCAGCGTTAGACCGGGCCCGGAGGACTACGAGCAGTACTTC
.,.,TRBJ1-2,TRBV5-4,CASSLGTVLYGYTF,TGTGCCAGCAGCTTGGGGACAGTCCTCTATGGCTACACCTTC
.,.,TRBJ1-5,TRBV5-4,CASSLDSHQPQHF,TGTGCCAGCAGCTTAGACAGTCATCAGCCCCAGCATTTT
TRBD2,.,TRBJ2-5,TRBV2,CASSNLAVQETQYF,TGTGCCAGCAGTAACCTAGCGGTACAAGAGACCCAGTACTTC
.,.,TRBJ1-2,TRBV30,CAWGKNYGYTF,TGTGCCTGGGGAAAGAACTATGGCTACACCTTC
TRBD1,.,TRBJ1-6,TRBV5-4,CASSPMTGYNSPLHF,TGTGCCAGCAGCCCTATGACAGGGTATAATTCACCCCTCCACTTT
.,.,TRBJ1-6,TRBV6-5,CASSAGVVNSPLHF,TGTGCCAGCAGCGCCGGAGTAGTAAATTCACCCCTCCACTTT
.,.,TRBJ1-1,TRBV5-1,CASSPSSTRYAFF,TGCGCCAGCAGCCCGTCGAGCACCAGGTATGCTTTCTTT
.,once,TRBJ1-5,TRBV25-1,CASSELAGEGSNQPQHF,TGTGCCAGCAGTGAATTGGCAGGGGAAGGGAGCAATCAGCCCCAGCATTTT
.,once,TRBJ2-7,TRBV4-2,CASSQALLAGTAQYF,TGTGCCAGCAGCCAAGCCCTACTAGCAGGGACTGCGCAGTACTTC
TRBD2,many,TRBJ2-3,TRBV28,CASSPLAGGVDTQYF,TGTGCCAGCAGTCCCCTAGCGGGAGGGGTAGATACGCAGTATTTT
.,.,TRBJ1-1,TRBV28,CASSFNGEAFF,TGTGCCAGCAGTTTCAATGGTGAAGCTTTCTTT
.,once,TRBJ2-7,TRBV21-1,CASSKVWRLAGRSSYEQYF,TGTGCCAGCAGCAAAGTATGGAGGCTAGCGGGAAGGAGCTCCTACGAGCAGTACTTC
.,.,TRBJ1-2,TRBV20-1,CSARGPGYTF,TGCAGTGCTAGAGGCCCAGGCTACACCTTC
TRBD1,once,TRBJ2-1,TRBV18,CASSPPTGNNEQFF,TGTGCCAGCTCACCACCGACAGGGAACAATGAGCAGTTCTTC
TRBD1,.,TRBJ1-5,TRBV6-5,CASSKTGESNQPQHF,TGTGCCAGCAGTAAGACAGGGGAGAGCAATCAGCCCCAGCATTTT
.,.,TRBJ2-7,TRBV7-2,CASSFQITYEQYF,TGTGCCAGCAGCTTCCAGATTACCTACGAGCAGTACTTC
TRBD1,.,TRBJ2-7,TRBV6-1,CASSEGRQGLSYEQYF,TGTGCCAGCAGTGAAGGCCGACAGGGCCTCTCCTACGAGCAGTACTTC
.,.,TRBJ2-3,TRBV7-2,CASSSDGRETDTQYF,TGTGCCAGCAGCTCCGATGGCCGGGAAACAGATACGCAGTATTTT